A selection of T cell receptor beta chains follows, all from one sample in a study of blood T cell repertoires in COVID-19. Sequencing was performed with immunoSEQ multiplex PCR; in TCRdb, only in-frame clones are kept and a portion is missing. The table lists more than 200,000 clones, around four fifths of them singletons, with 2% to 3% in the top ten. Sequenced sample: peripheral blood. The receptors were sampled from a woman aged 65 to 85 with active or convalescent COVID-19. Both conserved end residues are part of each CDR3. D genes are given only for firm matches. Not every row has a clone size; where given, it reads once, few, many or a size class.

size: NA; D: NA; V: TRBV5-4; J: TRBJ1-2; CDR3: CASSFQSYSYGYTF; DNA: TGTGCCAGCAGCTTTCAATCCTACTCCTATGGCTACACCTTC
size: few; D: TRBD2; V: TRBV5-5; J: TRBJ2-2; CDR3: CASSLGRQTSGGTTGELFF; DNA: TGTGCCAGCAGCTTGGGACGGCAGACTAGCGGGGGGACCACCGGGGAGCTGTTTTTT
size: NA; D: NA; V: TRBV10-1; J: TRBJ1-2; CDR3: CASSAGYGYTF; DNA: TGCGCCAGCAGTGCAGGCTATGGCTACACCTTC
size: NA; D: TRBD2; V: TRBV5-1; J: TRBJ2-1; CDR3: CASSRGSGSSYNEQFF; DNA: TGCGCCAGCAGCAGGGGTAGCGGGAGCTCCTACAATGAGCAGTTCTTC
size: NA; D: NA; V: TRBV11-2; J: TRBJ1-2; CDR3: CASSLSGVYGYTF; DNA: TGTGCCAGCAGCTTATCCGGTGTTTATGGCTACACCTTC
size: once; D: TRBD1; V: TRBV5-1; J: TRBJ1-2; CDR3: CASSLGTGYGYTF; DNA: TGCGCCAGCAGCTTGGGGACAGGGTACGGCTACACCTTC
size: NA; D: TRBD2; V: TRBV25-1; J: TRBJ2-5; CDR3: CASSEFGGGQETQYF; DNA: TGTGCCAGCAGTGAATTTGGGGGGGGCCAAGAGACCCAGTACTTC
size: NA; D: TRBD2; V: TRBV2; J: TRBJ2-2; CDR3: CASKRQGLTGELFF; DNA: TGTGCCAGCAAACGTCAGGGACTAACCGGGGAGCTGTTTTTT
size: NA; D: TRBD1; V: TRBV5-5; J: TRBJ2-7; CDR3: CASSLGQGVGEQYF; DNA: TGTGCCAGCAGCTTAGGACAGGGGGTTGGCGAGCAGTACTTC
size: NA; D: TRBD2; V: TRBV9; J: TRBJ2-5; CDR3: CASSVESSGGLETQYF; DNA: TGTGCCAGCAGCGTAGAATCTAGCGGGGGGCTGGAGACCCAGTACTTC
size: NA; D: TRBD1; V: TRBV28; J: TRBJ1-1; CDR3: CASSSGQLNTEAFF; DNA: TGTGCCAGCAGTTCGGGACAGCTGAACACTGAAGCTTTCTTT
size: NA; D: TRBD1; V: TRBV30; J: TRBJ1-6; CDR3: CAWSARTGLTNSPLHF; DNA: TGTGCCTGGAGCGCTAGGACAGGATTGACTAATTCACCCCTCCACTTT
size: NA; D: TRBD1; V: TRBV28; J: TRBJ1-1; CDR3: CASNIGGGQGAIAEAFF; DNA: TGTGCCAGCAACATCGGGGGTGGACAGGGGGCAATCGCTGAAGCTTTCTTT
size: NA; D: TRBD1; V: TRBV12-5; J: TRBJ2-3; CDR3: CASGRDSHTDTQYF; DNA: TGTGCTAGTGGACGGGACAGCCACACAGATACGCAGTATTTT
size: NA; D: NA; V: TRBV11-3; J: TRBJ2-1; CDR3: CASSDGGGSYNEQFF; DNA: TGTGCCAGCAGTGACGGGGGAGGTTCCTACAATGAGCAGTTCTTC
size: once; D: TRBD1; V: TRBV6-5; J: TRBJ1-1; CDR3: CASRQGANGNTEAFF; DNA: TGTGCCAGCAGACAGGGGGCTAATGGGAACACTGAAGCTTTCTTT
size: NA; D: NA; V: TRBV3-1/TRBV3-2; J: TRBJ2-1; CDR3: CASSQTLTGNEQFF; DNA: TGTGCCAGCAGCCAAACCCTGACAGGTAATGAGCAGTTCTTC
size: NA; D: NA; V: TRBV10-3; J: TRBJ2-5; CDR3: CAISRIQGETQYF; DNA: TGTGCCATCAGCAGAATACAGGGAGAGACCCAGTACTTC
size: NA; D: NA; V: TRBV3-1/TRBV3-2; J: TRBJ2-7; CDR3: CASGRTPYEQYF; DNA: TGTGCCAGCGGGAGGACCCCCTACGAGCAGTACTTC
size: NA; D: TRBD1; V: TRBV20-1; J: TRBJ1-1; CDR3: CSASQGAVTEAFF; DNA: TGCAGTGCTAGTCAGGGGGCTGTCACTGAAGCTTTCTTT
size: NA; D: NA; V: TRBV2; J: TRBJ1-5; CDR3: CASSLDFPTTDAGRTSNQPQHF; DNA: TGTGCCAGCAGTCTAGATTTTCCGACGACAGATGCGGGAAGGACGAGCAATCAGCCCCAGCATTTT
size: NA; D: NA; V: TRBV29-1; J: TRBJ2-6; CDR3: CSVDLLGANVLTF; DNA: TGCAGCGTTGATCTTCTTGGGGCCAACGTCCTGACTTTC
size: NA; D: TRBD1; V: TRBV6-6; J: TRBJ2-7; CDR3: CASRAGTVPEQYF; DNA: TGTGCCAGCAGGGCCGGGACAGTGCCCGAGCAGTACTTC
size: NA; D: TRBD1; V: TRBV6-6; J: TRBJ1-4; CDR3: CASSGPGQGGEKLFF; DNA: TGTGCCAGCAGTGGTCCGGGACAGGGAGGTGAAAAACTGTTTTTT
size: NA; D: TRBD2; V: TRBV19; J: TRBJ2-7; CDR3: CASSRAGARYEQYF; DNA: TGTGCCAGTAGTAGAGCGGGAGCTAGATACGAGCAGTACTTC
size: few; D: NA; V: TRBV4-1; J: TRBJ1-6; CDR3: CASSQEVADNSPLHF; DNA: TGCGCCAGCAGCCAAGAGGTGGCAGATAATTCACCCCTCCACTTT
size: NA; D: NA; V: TRBV29-1; J: TRBJ2-5; CDR3: CSVQLQETQYF; DNA: TGCAGCGTTCAGTTACAAGAGACCCAGTACTTC